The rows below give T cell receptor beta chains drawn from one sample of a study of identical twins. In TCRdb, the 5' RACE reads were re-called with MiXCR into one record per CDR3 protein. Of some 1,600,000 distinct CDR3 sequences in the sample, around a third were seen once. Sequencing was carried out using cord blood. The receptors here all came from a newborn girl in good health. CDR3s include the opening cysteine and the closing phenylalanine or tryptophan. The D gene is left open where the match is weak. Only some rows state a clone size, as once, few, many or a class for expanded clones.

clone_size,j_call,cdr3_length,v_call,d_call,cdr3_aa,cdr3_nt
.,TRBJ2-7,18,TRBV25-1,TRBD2,CASSESSGSPSSYNEQYF,TGTGCCAGCAGTGAATCTAGCGGGAGTCCCTCCTCCTACAATGAGCAGTACTTC
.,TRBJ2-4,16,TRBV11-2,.,CASTLWPPLAKNIQYF,TGTGCCAGCACCCTGTGGCCTCCCCTAGCCAAAAACATTCAGTACTTC
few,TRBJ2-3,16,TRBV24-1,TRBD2,CATSDSSTSGGGTQYF,TGTGCCACCAGTGATTCTTCGACTAGCGGGGGAGGTACGCAGTATTTT
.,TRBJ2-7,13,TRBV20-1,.,CSARSGTGYEQYF,TGCAGTGCTAGATCAGGGACTGGGTACGAGCAGTACTTC
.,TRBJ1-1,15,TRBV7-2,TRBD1,CASSLMSRGKTEAFF,TGTGCCAGCAGCTTAATGTCCAGGGGGAAAACTGAAGCTTTCTTT
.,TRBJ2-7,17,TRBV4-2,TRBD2,CASSQDMTSGTYNEQYF,TGTGCCAGCAGCCAAGATATGACTAGCGGGACCTACAATGAGCAGTACTTC
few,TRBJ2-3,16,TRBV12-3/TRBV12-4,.,CASSLEPRLAPDTQYF,TGTGCCAGCAGTTTGGAACCCAGGCTAGCCCCAGATACGCAGTATTTT
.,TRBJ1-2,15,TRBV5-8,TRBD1,CASSRTDRASHGYTF,TGTGCCAGCAGCCGGACCGACAGGGCCAGCCATGGCTACACCTTC
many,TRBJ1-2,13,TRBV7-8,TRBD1,CASSFRTGGDYTF,TGTGCCAGCAGCTTCCGGACAGGGGGCGACTACACCTTC
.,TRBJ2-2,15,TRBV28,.,CASLQSPSGTGELFF,TGTGCCAGCCTTCAATCCCCATCCGGGACCGGGGAGCTGTTTTTT
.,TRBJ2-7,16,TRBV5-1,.,CASSLGRIYAQETQYF,TGCGCCAGCAGCTTGGGCCGGATATACGCTCAAGAAACCCAGTACTTC
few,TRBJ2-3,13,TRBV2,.,CASSDLNTDTQYF,TGTGCCAGCAGTGATCTGAACACAGATACGCAGTATTTT
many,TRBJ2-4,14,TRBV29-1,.,CSVEDRAAKNIQYF,TGCAGCGTTGAAGACAGGGCAGCCAAAAACATTCAGTACTTC
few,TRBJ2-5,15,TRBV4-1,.,CASSQETTFQETQYF,TGCGCCAGCAGCCAGGAGACTACCTTCCAAGAGACCCAGTACTTC
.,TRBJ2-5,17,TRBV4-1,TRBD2,CASSRDNPLASGETQYF,TGCGCCAGCAGCCGAGATAACCCACTAGCGAGTGGAGAGACCCAGTACTTC
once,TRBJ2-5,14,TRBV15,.,CATSRGQDQETQYF,TGTGCCACCAGCAGAGGTCAGGACCAAGAGACCCAGTACTTC
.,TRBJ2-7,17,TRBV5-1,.,CASSLVGFKTRDYEQYF,TGCGCCAGCAGCTTGGTAGGTTTCAAGACACGGGACTACGAGCAGTACTTC
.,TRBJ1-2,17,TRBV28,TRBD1,CASRRSGQGVNNYGYTF,TGTGCCAGCCGGAGATCGGGACAGGGGGTTAATAACTATGGCTACACCTTC
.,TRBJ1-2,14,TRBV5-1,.,CASSLDSVIDGYTF,TGCGCCAGCAGCTTGGATTCCGTGATAGATGGCTACACCTTC
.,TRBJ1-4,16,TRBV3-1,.,CASSQDPRGLGEKLFF,TGTGCCAGCAGCCAAGATCCCCGGGGGCTCGGGGAAAAACTGTTTTTT
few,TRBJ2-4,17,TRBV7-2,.,CASSFGGGGTGPNIQYF,TGTGCCAGCAGCTTTGGGGGAGGGGGGACGGGACCAAACATTCAGTACTTC
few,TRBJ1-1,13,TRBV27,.,CASSLKGLTEAFF,TGTGCCAGCAGTTTAAAGGGGTTGACTGAAGCTTTCTTT
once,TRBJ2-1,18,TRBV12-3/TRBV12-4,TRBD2,CASSPGTSGVHLHNEQFF,TGTGCCAGCAGTCCCGGGACTAGCGGAGTTCACCTCCACAATGAGCAGTTCTTC
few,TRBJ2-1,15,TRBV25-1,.,CASSETPLPYNEQFF,TGTGCCAGCAGTGAAACCCCCCTTCCCTACAATGAGCAGTTCTTC
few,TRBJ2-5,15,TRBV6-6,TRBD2,CASRLGTSGGNEQYF,TGTGCCAGCAGACTCGGGACTAGCGGGGGGAATGAGCAGTACTTC
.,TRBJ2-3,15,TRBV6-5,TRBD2,CASSLGLAGSDTWYF,TGTGCCAGCAGCCTCGGACTAGCGGGCTCAGATACGTGGTATTTT
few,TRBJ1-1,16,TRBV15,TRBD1,CATSRGRQGRNTEAFF,TGTGCCACCAGCAGAGGTAGACAGGGGCGGAACACTGAAGCTTTCTTT
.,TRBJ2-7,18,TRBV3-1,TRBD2,CASSQVPSGRLWAYEQYF,TGTGCCAGCAGCCAAGTCCCTAGCGGGAGGTTATGGGCCTACGAGCAGTACTTC
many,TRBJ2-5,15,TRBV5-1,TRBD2,CASSFGAGVQETQYF,TGTGCCAGCAGCTTTGGAGCGGGAGTTCAAGAGACCCAGTACTTC
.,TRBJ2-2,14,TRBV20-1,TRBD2,CSARREGFNGELFF,TGCAGTGCCCGAAGGGAGGGTTTTAACGGGGAGCTGTTTTTT
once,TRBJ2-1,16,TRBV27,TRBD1,CASKDLGQARDNEQFF,TGTGCCAGCAAGGACTTGGGACAGGCCAGGGACAATGAGCAGTTCTTC
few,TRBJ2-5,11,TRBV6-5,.,CASRRLGEQYF,TGTGCCAGCAGACGATTAGGGGAGCAGTACTTC
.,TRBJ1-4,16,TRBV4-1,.,CASSQVTHPDNEKLFF,TGCGCCAGCAGCCAAGTCACCCATCCGGATAATGAAAAACTGTTTTTT
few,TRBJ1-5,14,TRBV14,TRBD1,CASSQDTGDQPQHF,TGTGCCAGCAGCCAAGATACAGGGGATCAGCCCCAGCATTTT
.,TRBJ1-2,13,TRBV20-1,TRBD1,CSASTGFPYGYTF,TGCAGTGCTTCGACAGGGTTCCCCTATGGCTACACCTTC
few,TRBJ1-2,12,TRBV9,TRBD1,CASSKDRGGYTF,TGTGCCAGCAGCAAGGACAGGGGTGGCTACACCTTC
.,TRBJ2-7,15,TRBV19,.,CASSMGGTELYEQYF,TGTGCCAGTAGTATGGGCGGGACAGAACTCTACGAGCAGTACTTC
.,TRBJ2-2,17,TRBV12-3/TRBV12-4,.,CASSLALPQGNTGELFF,TGTGCCAGCAGTTTAGCGCTTCCTCAGGGGAACACCGGGGAGCTGTTTTTT
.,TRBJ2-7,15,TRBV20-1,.,CSARLLAPTMHEQYF,TGCAGTGCTAGGTTGCTAGCACCGACGATGCACGAGCAGTACTTC
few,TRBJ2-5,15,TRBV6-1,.,CASSEALRRAETQYF,TGTGCCAGCAGTGAAGCGCTTCGGAGGGCTGAGACCCAGTACTTC
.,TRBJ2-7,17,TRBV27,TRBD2,CASSSRTSGRGSYEQYF,TGTGCCAGCAGTAGTAGGACTAGCGGGAGAGGCTCCTACGAGCAGTACTTC
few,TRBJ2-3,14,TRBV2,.,CASFDFTSTDTQYF,TGTGCCAGCTTCGACTTTACTAGCACAGATACGCAGTATTTT
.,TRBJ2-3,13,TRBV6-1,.,CASSARHTDTRYF,TGTGCCAGCAGTGCAAGGCACACAGATACGCGGTATTTT
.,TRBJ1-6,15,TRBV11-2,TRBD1,CASSFLRQGWSPPHF,TGTGCCAGCAGCTTCTTAAGACAGGGATGGTCACCCCCCCACTTT
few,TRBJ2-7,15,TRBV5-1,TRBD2,CASSLVSGLPYEQYF,TGCGCCAGCAGCTTGGTTTCGGGACTACCCTACGAGCAGTACTTC
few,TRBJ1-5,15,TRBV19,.,CASSIAQGSHQPQHF,TGTGCCAGTAGTATAGCACAGGGATCTCATCAGCCCCAGCATTTT
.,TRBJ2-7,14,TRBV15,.,CATSRQDPSYEQYF,TGTGCCACCAGCAGACAGGACCCCTCCTACGAGCAGTACTTC
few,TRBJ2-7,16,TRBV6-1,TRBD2,CASIPYGLAGSYEQYF,TGTGCCAGCATCCCCTACGGGCTAGCGGGATCCTACGAGCAGTACTTC
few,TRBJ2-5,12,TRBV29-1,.,CSVEKARETQYF,TGCAGCGTTGAAAAGGCCAGGGAGACCCAGTACTTC
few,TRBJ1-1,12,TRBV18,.,CASSPDSPEAFF,TGTGCCAGCTCACCAGACAGTCCTGAAGCTTTCTTT
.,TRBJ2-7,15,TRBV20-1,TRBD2,CSARETSGNSYEQYF,TGCAGTGCTAGGGAGACTAGCGGGAACTCCTACGAGCAGTACTTC
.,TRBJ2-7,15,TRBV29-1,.,CSVEVGGPSYNEQYF,TGCAGCGTTGAAGTCGGGGGGCCCTCCTACAATGAGCAGTACTTC
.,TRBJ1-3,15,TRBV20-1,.,CSARGGMVSGNTIYF,TGCAGTGCTAGAGGTGGGATGGTCTCTGGAAACACCATATATTTT
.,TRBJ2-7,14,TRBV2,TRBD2,CASTLSGGSYEQYF,TGTGCCAGCACCCTTAGCGGGGGTTCCTACGAGCAGTACTTC
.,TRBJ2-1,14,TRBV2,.,CASSEQRPYNEQFF,TGTGCCAGCAGTGAACAGAGGCCCTACAATGAGCAGTTCTTC